The present TCR beta chain was sequenced within a study of blood T cell repertoires in COVID-19. Study information: Acute-phase and convalescent COVID-19 samples originated in the United States, Italy and Spain.

Sequenced by immunoSEQ multiplex PCR; TCRdb stores in-frame clones only, minus some. The top ten hold 2% to 2.5% of the sample, which has 300,000 to 450,000 clones, about 90% seen once. This CDR3 has 15 amino acids. From germline, CDR1 is SGHTA and CDR2 FQGNSA. Trimming removed 3 bases at V and 1 base at J, with 11 bases between. Enrolled during active infection, Seattle patients were then followed longitudinally. This TCR came from a woman aged 55 to 70 with COVID-19, enrolled during active disease. The specimen was peripheral blood. J is TRBJ2-3 and V is TRBV7-2, with D maybe TRBD1 (5 bases). In DNA, the CDR3 is TGTGCCAGCAGCTTGCAGCAAGGGGGCACAGATACGCAGTATTTT. Its translation is CASSLQQGGTDTQYF.